These T cell receptor beta chains were read from a single sample in a study of shared clonotypes between healthy human individuals. The assay was immunoSEQ multiplex PCR, and TCRdb's table has in-frame clones only and misses some. The sample holds over 750,000 clones, approximately 97% seen once. The sample comprised naive CD8+ T cells sorted from blood. The receptor set was obtained from a young man in good health. Each CDR3 is given with its conserved first and last residue. Fields, in order: clone size, D gene, J gene, V gene, CDR3 protein, CDR3 DNA. A D gene is named only where the DNA matches it firmly. Clone size is stated in some rows and not others, as once, few, many or a class when expanded.

abundance: NA
d_gene: NA
j_gene: TRBJ1-5
v_gene: TRBV7-9
CDR3aa: CASSPRDSGDYSNQPQHF
CDR3nt: TGTGCCAGCAGCCCCCGGGACTCAGGGGATTATAGCAATCAGCCCCAGCATTTT

abundance: NA
d_gene: NA
j_gene: TRBJ2-2
v_gene: TRBV15
CDR3aa: CATSRAAMGITGELFF
CDR3nt: TGTGCCACCAGCAGAGCTGCGATGGGAATAACCGGGGAGCTGTTTTTT

abundance: NA
d_gene: NA
j_gene: TRBJ2-2
v_gene: TRBV29-1
CDR3aa: CSVERTYGNTGELFF
CDR3nt: TGCAGCGTTGAAAGGACTTATGGAAACACCGGGGAGCTGTTTTTT

abundance: NA
d_gene: NA
j_gene: TRBJ2-3
v_gene: TRBV11-2
CDR3aa: CASSLDPRTLVVTDTQYF
CDR3nt: TGTGCCAGCAGCTTAGATCCAAGGACTCTCGTCGTCACAGATACGCAGTATTTT

abundance: NA
d_gene: NA
j_gene: TRBJ2-3
v_gene: TRBV29-1
CDR3aa: CSVTRRDTDTQYF
CDR3nt: TGCAGCGTTACTCGTAGGGACACAGATACGCAGTATTTT

abundance: NA
d_gene: NA
j_gene: TRBJ2-7
v_gene: TRBV10-3
CDR3aa: CAINPSFGYEQYF
CDR3nt: TGTGCCATCAACCCCAGTTTCGGTTACGAGCAGTACTTC

abundance: once
d_gene: NA
j_gene: TRBJ1-2
v_gene: TRBV7-9
CDR3aa: CASSIARDGYTF
CDR3nt: TGTGCCAGCAGCATCGCCAGGGATGGCTACACCTTC

abundance: NA
d_gene: NA
j_gene: TRBJ2-7
v_gene: TRBV27
CDR3aa: CASSFRGSIYEQYF
CDR3nt: TGTGCCAGCAGTTTTAGGGGGTCAATCTACGAGCAGTACTTC

abundance: NA
d_gene: TRBD2
j_gene: TRBJ2-1
v_gene: TRBV6-5
CDR3aa: CASRSGLAGYNEQFF
CDR3nt: TGTGCCAGCAGGTCGGGACTAGCGGGATACAATGAGCAGTTCTTC

abundance: NA
d_gene: NA
j_gene: TRBJ1-1
v_gene: TRBV4-1
CDR3aa: CASSQDPYPGTEAFF
CDR3nt: TGCGCCAGCAGCCAAGATCCTTACCCGGGCACTGAAGCTTTCTTT

abundance: NA
d_gene: TRBD1
j_gene: TRBJ1-1
v_gene: TRBV2
CDR3aa: CASTQKGDRKAFF
CDR3nt: TGTGCCAGCACCCAAAAGGGGGACAGAAAAGCTTTCTTT

abundance: once
d_gene: TRBD1
j_gene: TRBJ1-1
v_gene: TRBV6-4
CDR3aa: CASSGYYRGENTEAFF
CDR3nt: TGTGCCAGCAGTGGCTATTACAGGGGGGAGAACACTGAAGCTTTCTTT

abundance: NA
d_gene: TRBD1
j_gene: TRBJ2-5
v_gene: TRBV19
CDR3aa: CASSIEATGETQYF
CDR3nt: TGTGCCAGTAGTATAGAGGCGACAGGGGAGACCCAGTACTTC

abundance: NA
d_gene: NA
j_gene: TRBJ1-1
v_gene: TRBV9
CDR3aa: CASSVAELNTEAFF
CDR3nt: TGTGCCAGCAGCGTAGCAGAACTGAACACTGAAGCTTTCTTT

abundance: once
d_gene: NA
j_gene: TRBJ2-2
v_gene: TRBV9
CDR3aa: CASSARTGPSSGELFF
CDR3nt: TGTGCCAGCAGCGCTCGGACTGGACCCAGCTCCGGGGAGCTGTTTTTT

abundance: NA
d_gene: TRBD1
j_gene: TRBJ2-5
v_gene: TRBV28
CDR3aa: CASNGDRQETQYF
CDR3nt: TGTGCCAGCAACGGGGACAGGCAAGAGACCCAGTACTTC

abundance: NA
d_gene: TRBD1
j_gene: TRBJ1-4
v_gene: TRBV28
CDR3aa: CASSPGTGGATNEKLFF
CDR3nt: TGTGCCAGCAGTCCCGGGACAGGGGGCGCAACTAATGAAAAACTGTTTTTT

abundance: NA
d_gene: NA
j_gene: TRBJ2-5
v_gene: TRBV7-9
CDR3aa: CASSLGRGETQYF
CDR3nt: TGTGCCAGCAGCTTAGGTAGGGGCGAGACCCAGTACTTC

abundance: NA
d_gene: NA
j_gene: TRBJ2-7
v_gene: TRBV7-9
CDR3aa: CASSLEGSSSYEQYF
CDR3nt: TGTGCCAGCAGCTTAGAGGGTAGCTCCTCCTACGAGCAGTACTTC

abundance: NA
d_gene: NA
j_gene: TRBJ1-1
v_gene: TRBV5-4
CDR3aa: CASSLWSGTEAFF
CDR3nt: TGTGCCAGCAGCTTGTGGTCTGGCACTGAAGCTTTCTTT

abundance: NA
d_gene: TRBD2
j_gene: TRBJ2-1
v_gene: TRBV7-9
CDR3aa: CASSLGLAGAGDEQFF
CDR3nt: TGTGCCAGCAGCTTAGGACTAGCGGGAGCGGGGGATGAGCAGTTCTTC

abundance: NA
d_gene: TRBD1
j_gene: TRBJ1-5
v_gene: TRBV7-6
CDR3aa: CASSPGRAGGQPQHF
CDR3nt: TGTGCCAGCAGCCCCGGAAGGGCAGGGGGTCAGCCCCAGCATTTT

abundance: once
d_gene: TRBD2
j_gene: TRBJ2-7
v_gene: TRBV5-1
CDR3aa: CASSWDLTSVNSEQYF
CDR3nt: TGCGCCAGCAGCTGGGACCTCACTAGCGTGAACTCCGAGCAGTACTTC

abundance: NA
d_gene: NA
j_gene: TRBJ2-1
v_gene: TRBV14
CDR3aa: CASSGVGENEQFF
CDR3nt: TGTGCCAGCAGCGGGGTCGGGGAGAATGAGCAGTTCTTC

abundance: NA
d_gene: NA
j_gene: TRBJ2-3
v_gene: TRBV30
CDR3aa: CAWSIRSTDTQYF
CDR3nt: TGTGCCTGGAGTATTAGGAGCACAGATACGCAGTATTTT

abundance: NA
d_gene: NA
j_gene: TRBJ2-5
v_gene: TRBV6-5
CDR3aa: CASSYSIQIKTQYF
CDR3nt: TGTGCCAGCAGTTACAGCATACAGATTAAGACCCAGTACTTC

abundance: NA
d_gene: TRBD2
j_gene: TRBJ2-3
v_gene: TRBV28
CDR3aa: CASSLTSGRSTDTQYF
CDR3nt: TGTGCCAGCAGTCTTACTAGCGGGAGATCTACAGATACGCAGTATTTT

abundance: NA
d_gene: TRBD1
j_gene: TRBJ2-3
v_gene: TRBV5-1
CDR3aa: CASTTGGEKSSDTQYF
CDR3nt: TGCGCCAGTACGACAGGGGGCGAGAAAAGCTCAGATACGCAGTATTTT

abundance: NA
d_gene: TRBD1
j_gene: TRBJ2-7
v_gene: TRBV2
CDR3aa: CASSESDRVYEQYF
CDR3nt: TGTGCCAGCAGTGAGTCCGACAGGGTCTACGAGCAGTACTTC

abundance: once
d_gene: NA
j_gene: TRBJ2-7
v_gene: TRBV13
CDR3aa: CASSLVDEQYF
CDR3nt: TGTGCCAGCAGCCTTGTGGACGAGCAGTACTTC

abundance: NA
d_gene: NA
j_gene: TRBJ2-7
v_gene: TRBV27
CDR3aa: CASSFFRGYEQYF
CDR3nt: TGTGCCAGCAGTTTCTTCAGGGGCTACGAGCAGTACTTC